Each of the 6 T cell receptor beta chains below was sequenced from the same sample in a study of blood T cell repertoires in COVID-19 (dated by TCRdb to about 2020). The library came from the immunoSEQ multiplex PCR assay. The table was pulled from immuneACCESS by TCRdb, which kept in-frame rearrangements only. Such tables lose some clones; where checked, under half of the loss comes from unresolved V genes, and the rest has no known cause. The table for this sample lists roughly 220,000 clones; 80% to 85% of them were counted only once. The ten largest clones capture roughly 2.3% of the sample. The sequenced sample was peripheral blood. These receptors were collected from an older woman with acute or convalescent COVID-19.

The chain is built from TRBV30 and TRBJ1-1; no clear D. V lost 6 bases and J lost 4, with 12 bases in between. Per the germline V gene, CDR1 is GTSNPN and CDR2 is SVGIG (reference sequence). The CDR3 covers 12 residues. The chain's CDR3 is CACSTRITEAFF. In DNA, the CDR3 is TGTGCCTGCTCAACTAGGATCACTGAAGCTTTCTTT.

This chain uses TRBV29-1 with TRBJ2-5, with 8 bases lining up with TRBD2. V trimming: 7 bases; J trimming: 2 bases; junction bases outside the gene matches: 9. CDR1 and CDR2 (germline): SQVTM, ANQGSEA. CDR3 length: 14 amino acids. The chain's CDR3 is CSASEAGAQETQYF. The CDR3 nucleotides read TGCAGCGCAAGCGAAGCGGGGGCTCAAGAGACCCAGTACTTC.

The chain recombines TRBV7-8 with TRBJ1-6, with D possibly being TRBD1 (6 bases). Germline CDR1 is SGHVS and CDR2 is FQNEAQ. V was cut by 0 bases and J by 0 bases, with 9 bases left in between. This CDR3 comprises 17 residues. The CDR3 coding sequence is TGTGCCAGCAGCTTAGCATTGGGGGCCTCCTATAATTCACCCCTCCACTTT. The encoded protein is CASSLALGASYNSPLHF.

This clone was found a few times. V and J are TRBV11-2 and TRBJ1-2, with D possibly matching TRBD1 (6 bases). This CDR3 is built from 13 residues. Trimming shortened V by 5 bases and J by 5 bases, and 12 bases separated the two germline ends. The V gene's germline CDR1 is SGHAT and CDR2 FQNNGV. CDR3 nucleotide sequence: TGTGCCAGCAGCCAAAATCAGGGGTATGGCTACACCTTC. Its translation: CASSQNQGYGYTF.

This rearrangement joins TRBV19 to TRBJ2-1, with 10 bases matching TRBD2. This CDR3 comprises 15 residues. After removal of 4 bases from V and 4 bases from J, the junction contained 4 bases not matched to a gene. Germline-derived CDR1 and CDR2 are LNHDA and SQIVND (reference sequence). The CDR3 bases are TGTGCCAGTAGTACCGGGACTAGCGTTTACAATGAGCAGTTCTTC. Its translation is CASSTGTSVYNEQFF.

The rearrangement joins TRBV7-9 to TRBJ1-2, with D hard to call. Germline values: CDR1 SEHNR, CDR2 FQNEAQ (reference sequence). This CDR3 comprises 11 residues. V shed 4 bases and J shed 7 bases, with 7 bases lying between them. The CDR3 nucleotides are TGTGCCAGCAGCTCCTTATTTGGCTACACCTTC. It translates to CASSSLFGYTF.